This TCR beta chain is from a study of lymphopenia after photon versus proton radiotherapy. Findings and limits, study-wide: Post-nadir diversity loss with photons came from oligoclonal expansion, particularly CD8+ Temra cells. Proton therapy kept repertoires fairly stable, unlike photons, which gained effector/memory cells. Authors raise, but do not show, better survival with proton therapy.

In the case of this clone: Its target is not known.

Sequenced by immunoSEQ multiplex PCR; TCRdb stores in-frame clones only, minus some. The table shows over 50,000 clones, with 86% occurring only once. Between the trimmed V and J ends, which lost 4 bases and 5 bases, there was a span of 12 bases. CDR3 length: 13 residues. Germline V CDR1 and CDR2: SGHNT, YYREEE (reference sequence). This sequence originates from a man in his forties with gastric cancer. The starting material was peripheral blood, obtained from a patient treated with photon-based radiotherapy. This sequence joins TRBV5-4 and TRBJ2-5, with TRBD1 as a possible D gene (6 bases). The CDR3 region is CASSQNRVETQYF. The CDR3 nucleotides read TGTGCCAGCAGCCAGAACAGGGTTGAGACCCAGTACTTC.